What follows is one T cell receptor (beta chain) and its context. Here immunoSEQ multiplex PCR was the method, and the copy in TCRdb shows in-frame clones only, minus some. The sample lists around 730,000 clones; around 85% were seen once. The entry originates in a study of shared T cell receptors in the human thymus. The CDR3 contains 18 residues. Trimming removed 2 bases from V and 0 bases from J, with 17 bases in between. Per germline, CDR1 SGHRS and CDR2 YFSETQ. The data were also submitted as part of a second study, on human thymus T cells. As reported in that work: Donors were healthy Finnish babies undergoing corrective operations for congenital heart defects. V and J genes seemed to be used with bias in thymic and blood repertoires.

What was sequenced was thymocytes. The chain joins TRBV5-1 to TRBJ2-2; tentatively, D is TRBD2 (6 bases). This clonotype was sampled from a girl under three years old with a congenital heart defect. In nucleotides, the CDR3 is TGCGCCAGCAGCTTTGCCCGTCCGGGACTGCCGAACACCGGGGAGCTGTTTTTT. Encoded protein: CASSFARPGLPNTGELFF.